One and the same sample provided the 25 T cell receptor beta chains below, sequenced in a study of OX40 agonist ivuxolimab in advanced cancers. The method behind the library was the immunoSEQ multiplex PCR assay. TCRdb re-hosts the immuneACCESS table, in-frame sequences only. Its copies lack some clones; in the studies checked, an unresolved V gene accounts for under half of them, and the cause for the rest is not known. The sample includes tens of thousands of clones, with about four fifths observed a single time. Jointly, the top ten make up over 4% of the sample. This specimen consisted of CD4+ or CD8+ T cells sorted from blood, obtained in a trial of the OX40 agonist ivuxolimab. The source of these receptors is an adult with an advanced solid tumor such as melanoma, head and neck, liver or kidney cancer.

The count of this clone is one. This chain connects TRBV6-5 to TRBJ2-5; D not certain. TRBJ2-7 explains the end of the DNA better; the J call may be wrong. CDR1 is MNHEY and CDR2 is SVGAGI in the germline V gene. CDR3 length: 12 residues. In DNA form, the CDR3 reads TGTGCCAGCAGCCAGCTCCCCCACGAGCAGTACTTC. Its protein product is CASSQLPHEQYF.

The chain links TRBV6-1 to TRBJ2-7; D might be TRBD1 (5 bases). Germline V gene sequence: CDR1 MNHNS, CDR2 SASEGT. This CDR3 contains 13 residues. V was shortened by 7 bases and J by 2 bases, with 12 bases between the two germline ends. CDR3 protein: CASKVVDTYEQYF. CDR3 sequence (DNA): TGTGCCAGCAAGGTCGTGGACACCTACGAGCAGTACTTC.

The chain couples TRBV4-2 to TRBJ2-3, with a weak D call TRBD1 (6 bases). Trimming shortened V by 3 bases and J by 0 bases, and 10 bases separated the two germline ends. Germline CDR1 and CDR2: LGHNA and YNFKEQ. This CDR3 is built from 15 residues. This CDR3 is CASSHQTGSTDTQYF. In nucleotides, the CDR3 is TGTGCCAGCAGCCACCAGACAGGTAGCACAGATACGCAGTATTTT.

This clone was seen just once. V gene TRBV5-6 combines with J gene TRBJ1-2, with 7 bases fitting TRBD1. The CDR3 is 13 amino acids. V trimming: 3 bases; J trimming: 7 bases; junction bases outside the gene matches: 6. Germline V gene data show CDR1 as SGHDT and CDR2 as YYEEEE. CDR3 in amino acids: CASSYRQGPGYTF. The CDR3 nucleotides read TGTGCCAGCAGCTACCGACAGGGCCCTGGCTACACCTTC.

A few counts support this clone. V and J are TRBV6-1 and TRBJ2-5; 7 bases line up with TRBD1. V gave up 3 bases and J gave up 4 bases; unmatched junction bases: 8. The V gene's germline CDR1 is MNHNS and CDR2 SASEGT. The CDR3 loop spans 15 amino acids. The CDR3 loop is CASSDLGRGRETQYF. The CDR3 DNA reads TGTGCCAGCAGTGATCTAGGCAGGGGGAGAGAGACCCAGTACTTC.

The V and J genes are TRBV2 and TRBJ1-2; D unresolved. This CDR3 comprises 14 residues. Per germline, CDR1 SNHLY and CDR2 FYNNEI. V was shortened by 0 bases and J by 4 bases, with 9 bases between the two germline ends. CDR3: CASSEALQLYGYTF. CDR3 nucleotide sequence: TGTGCCAGCAGTGAAGCGCTACAGCTCTATGGCTACACCTTC. Supplemented by reference TRBV2 and TRBJ1-2, the full variable domain reads EPEVTQTPSHQVTQMGQEVILRCVPISNHLYFYWYRQILGQKVEFLVSFYNNEISEKSEIFDDQFSVERPDGSNFTLKIRSTKLEDSAMYFCASSEALQLYGYTFGSGTRLTVV.

The chain has TRBV6-5 and TRBJ1-5; TRBD1 matches 8 bases. After removal of 6 bases from V and 4 bases from J, the junction contained 5 bases not matched to a gene. From germline, CDR1 is MNHEY and CDR2 SVGAGI. This CDR3 region has 14 residues. The CDR3 DNA is TGTGCCAGCAGCTGGGGACAGGTAAATCAGCCCCAGCATTTT. This sequence encodes CASSWGQVNQPQHF.

The chain has TRBV5-1 and TRBJ1-3, with TRBD1 identical over 8 bases. The CDR3 length is 17 residues. Unmatched junction bases numbered 12, after V lost 3 bases and J lost 4 bases. Germline values: CDR1 SGHRS, CDR2 YFSETQ. The chain's CDR3 is CASSSSSGTGEGNTIYF. The CDR3 nucleotides are TGCGCCAGCAGCTCCTCTTCCGGGACAGGCGAAGGAAACACCATATATTTT.

The chain combines TRBV29-1 with TRBJ2-4; a possible D gene is TRBD1 (6 bases). V dropped 6 bases and J dropped 9 bases, with 15 bases sitting between them. The CDR3 spans 12 residues. Per germline, CDR1 SQVTM and CDR2 ANQGSEA. The CDR3 DNA is TGCAGCGTCCAACCCAGGGGTCCCATTCAGTACTTC. This gives the protein CSVQPRGPIQYF.

The rearrangement uses TRBV6-1 and TRBJ1-5; D is possibly TRBD1 (5 bases). This CDR3 region has 13 residues. V lost 8 bases, J lost 2 bases, and 10 bases lay in between. The germline gives CDR1 MNHNS, CDR2 SASEGT. The CDR3 DNA follows: TGTGCCAGCTCCTCACAGGGCAATCAGCCCCAGCATTTT. Encoded protein: CASSSQGNQPQHF.

This clone was observed once. This chain's CDR3 is CASSPPGTGGVYEQYF. CDR3 nucleotide sequence: TGCGCCAGCAGCCCTCCAGGGACAGGGGGTGTCTACGAGCAGTACTTC. The rearrangement links TRBV5-1 to TRBJ2-7; 11 bases line up with TRBD1. The CDR3 extends over 16 amino acids. The V segment lost 4 bases and the J segment 3 bases; nucleotides outside the gene matches: 9. The germline V gene encodes CDR1 SGHRS and CDR2 YFSETQ.

The genes are TRBV6-5 and TRBJ2-1; tentatively, D is TRBD2 (6 bases). The CDR3 contains 15 residues. Germline CDR1 is MNHEY and CDR2 is SVGAGI. Trimming took off 6 bases at V and 8 bases at J, with 20 bases between the two ends. CDR3 DNA sequence: TGTGCCAGCAGGCCTTCACTAGCCCCATGGGATGAGCAGTTCTTC. Protein sequence: CASRPSLAPWDEQFF.

The gene calls are TRBV27 and TRBJ1-6; 7 bases line up with TRBD1. Germline trimming cut 2 bases from V and 10 bases from J; bases unmatched to any gene: 8. This CDR3 contains 15 residues. Germline loops: CDR1 MNHEY, CDR2 SMNVEV (reference sequence). The CDR3 DNA is TGTGCCAGCAGTTTACTTACGACAGGGCGATCACCCCTCCACTTT. The encoded protein is CASSLLTTGRSPLHF.

The CDR3 loop is CAISDGTSNEQFF. CDR3 nucleotide sequence: TGTGCCATCAGTGATGGGACTAGCAATGAGCAGTTCTTC. The chain carries TRBV10-3 and TRBJ2-1; 8 nucleotides align to TRBD2. V gave up 3 bases and J gave up 6 bases; unmatched junction bases: 1. This CDR3 is 13 amino acids long. The germline V gene has CDR1 ENHRY and CDR2 SYGVKD.

The gene calls are TRBV2 and TRBJ2-2; possibly TRBD1 or TRBD2 for D (5 bases each). The CDR3 runs to 16 residues. Germline lookup yields CDR1 SNHLY and CDR2 FYNNEI. Trimming shortened V by 0 bases and J by 4 bases, and 12 bases separated the two germline ends. The chain's CDR3 is CASSEAEFGGTGELFF. The CDR3 DNA is TGTGCCAGCAGTGAAGCGGAGTTTGGGGGCACCGGGGAGCTGTTTTTT.

This rearrangement joins TRBV2 to TRBJ2-3, with D perhaps TRBD2 (6 bases). V was shortened by 7 bases and J by 3 bases, with 11 bases between the two germline ends. The CDR3 has 13 amino acids. Looked up from germline, CDR1 is SNHLY and CDR2 is FYNNEI. Here the CDR3 DNA reads TGTGCCAGCATGGAGGGTTTTACAGATACGCAGTATTTT. Its protein product is CASMEGFTDTQYF.

V usage is TRBV29-1 and J usage is TRBJ1-2, with D unclear. The CDR3 totals 12 residues. Trimming shortened V by 6 bases and J by 8 bases, and 16 bases separated the two germline ends. Germline CDR1 is SQVTM and CDR2 is ANQGSEA. As DNA, the CDR3 is TGCAGCGTCCGAACACAACCCGGGGGCTACACCTTC. Amino acids: CSVRTQPGGYTF. The variable domain in full, completed from reference TRBV29-1 and TRBJ1-2, reads SAVISQKPSRDICQRGTSLTIQCQVDSQVTMMFWYRQQPGQSLTLIATANQGSEATYESGFVIDKFPISRPNLTFSTLTVSNMSPEDSSIYLCSVRTQPGGYTFGSGTRLTVV.

The V and J genes are TRBV9 and TRBJ1-2, with 12 bases identical to TRBD1. Germline-derived CDR1 and CDR2 are SGDLS and YYNGEE. This CDR3 has 16 amino acids. J lost 3 bases, V lost 3 bases, and 6 bases had no gene match. CDR3 DNA sequence: TGTGCCAGCAGCGCCGGGACAGGGGGCGCCCACTATGGCTACACCTTC. Translating it yields CASSAGTGGAHYGYTF.

The chain carries TRBV27 and TRBJ2-5; 7 nucleotides agree with TRBD2. V lost 5 bases and J lost 5; bases outside the gene matches: 11. This CDR3 comprises 15 residues. Germline V gene data show CDR1 as MNHEY and CDR2 as SMNVEV (reference sequence). The CDR3 sequence: CASSPFIGGEETQYF. DNA of the CDR3: TGTGCCAGCAGTCCATTCATTGGGGGGGAGGAGACCCAGTACTTC.

The chain links TRBV5-5 to TRBJ2-7; 9 nucleotides align to TRBD1. Trimming at V came to 1 base and at J to 7 bases, leaving 12 bases not matched to a gene. The germline V gene has CDR1 SGHKS and CDR2 YYEKEE (reference sequence). The CDR3 sequence is 16 residues long. The CDR3 bases are TGTGCCAGCAGCTTGCAAGGGACAGGGAGGAATGAAGAGCAGTACTTC. Amino acids: CASSLQGTGRNEEQYF. Looking up the rest from reference TRBV5-5 and TRBJ2-7 gives the full variable domain: DAGVTQSPTHLIKTRGQQVTLRCSPISGHKSVSWYQQVLGQGPQFIFQYYEKEERGRGNFPDRFSARQFPNYSSELNVNALLLGDSALYLCASSLQGTGRNEEQYFGPGTRLTVT.

This clone was seen only once. The rearrangement uses TRBV7-9 and TRBJ2-1; 8 bases align to TRBD2. Losses at the gene ends were 2 bases for V and 2 bases for J; bases not matched to a gene: 2. The CDR3 is made up of 15 amino acids. Germline loops: CDR1 SEHNR, CDR2 FQNEAQ (reference sequence). CDR3: CASSLTLAAYNEQFF. As DNA, the CDR3 is TGTGCCAGCAGCTTAACACTAGCGGCCTACAATGAGCAGTTCTTC.

J is TRBJ1-3 and V is TRBV11-2; D is perhaps TRBD1 (6 bases). The CDR3 extends over 15 amino acids. Per the germline V gene, CDR1 is SGHAT and CDR2 is FQNNGV. V lost 4 bases and J lost 2, with 12 bases in between. The CDR3 sequence is CASSYTGRAGNTIYF. For the CDR3, the DNA is TGTGCCAGCAGCTATACAGGGAGGGCTGGAAACACCATATATTTT.

The chain has TRBV2 and TRBJ1-1; D is unclear. The CDR3 runs 12 residues. Trimming shortened V by 7 bases and J by 4 bases, and 10 bases separated the two germline ends. Germline CDR1 is SNHLY and CDR2 is FYNNEI. The CDR3 region is CASMGEGTEAFF. The DNA for the CDR3 is TGTGCCAGCATGGGAGAAGGCACTGAAGCTTTCTTT.

V and J are TRBV5-1 and TRBJ1-4; D may be TRBD1 (5 bases). This CDR3 has 18 residues. Germline assignment: CDR1 SGHRS and CDR2 YFSETQ. V lost 7 bases and J 6 bases, leaving 28 bases between the germline ends. CDR3 sequence (DNA): TGCGCCAGCTCACTTGGCCGGGGACCGAGGTTTACAGATGAAAAACTGTTTTTT. Encoded protein: CASSLGRGPRFTDEKLFF.

The chain combines TRBV28 with TRBJ1-1, with 9 bases fitting TRBD1. V shed 5 bases, J shed 5 bases, and the junction held 12 bases outside the gene matches. Germline CDR1 and CDR2: MDHEN and SYDVKM. The CDR3 length is 16 residues. The CDR3 sequence is CASSKQGAVLRTEAFF. CDR3 nucleotide sequence: TGTGCCAGCAGTAAACAGGGGGCGGTCTTAAGAACTGAAGCTTTCTTT.